This is a list of T cell receptor beta chains from one sample in a study of early T cells in non-severe SARS-CoV-2 infection. TCRdb itself ran the 5' RACE reads through MiXCR, one entry per CDR3 protein. The sample holds approximately 75,000 distinct CDR3 sequences, about 14% seen once. The input for sequencing was whole blood, taken at baseline. These receptor sequences come from an adult who was a healthcare worker with PCR-confirmed SARS-CoV-2 infection or an uninfected control (not recorded which). The CDR3 runs from the conserved cysteine through the conserved F or W. Fields, in order: clone size, V gene, CDR3 length, D gene, J gene, CDR3 DNA, CDR3 protein. A D gene is named only where the DNA matches it firmly. Rows may omit the clone size; those that give it use once, few, many or a size class.

few,TRBV20-1,13,NA,TRBJ2-7,TGCAGTGCTAGAGATTTGACAGGCTACGAGCAGTACTTC,CSARDLTGYEQYF
many,TRBV13,14,TRBD2,TRBJ2-7,TGTGCCAGCAGCCCGAGCGGGGTGGTGAGGGAGCAGTACTTC,CASSPSGVVREQYF
NA,TRBV3-1,16,NA,TRBJ2-3,TGTGCCAGCAGCCTGAAGTGGGCGGGCAGCACAGATACGCAGTATTTT,CASSLKWAGSTDTQYF
few,TRBV7-3,13,NA,TRBJ2-1,TGTGCCAGCAGCCGCGGGAACCGGAATGAGCAGTTCTTC,CASSRGNRNEQFF
many,TRBV6-5,15,NA,TRBJ2-1,TGTGCCAGCAGTTCTACTTACGAACCTCACAATGAGCAGTTCTTC,CASSSTYEPHNEQFF
many,TRBV30,13,NA,TRBJ1-1,TGTGCCTGGAGTGCCGGGTCACACACTGAAGCTTTCTTT,CAWSAGSHTEAFF
medium-sized,TRBV7-8,15,TRBD2,TRBJ2-1,TGTGCCAGCAGCCCTCGACTAGCGGGAGGACATGAGCAGTTCTTC,CASSPRLAGGHEQFF
NA,TRBV2,14,TRBD2,TRBJ2-7,TGTGCCAGCATTCGACTAGCGGGAGGCGGTGAGCAGTACTTC,CASIRLAGGGEQYF
few,TRBV10-1,15,TRBD2,TRBJ2-7,TGCGCCAGCAGTTCCCTAGCGGGAGAGAAACACGAGCAGTACTTC,CASSSLAGEKHEQYF
few,TRBV27,14,NA,TRBJ2-1,TGTGCCAGCATGTTTTCGGGACCATACAATGAGCAGTTCTTC,CASMFSGPYNEQFF